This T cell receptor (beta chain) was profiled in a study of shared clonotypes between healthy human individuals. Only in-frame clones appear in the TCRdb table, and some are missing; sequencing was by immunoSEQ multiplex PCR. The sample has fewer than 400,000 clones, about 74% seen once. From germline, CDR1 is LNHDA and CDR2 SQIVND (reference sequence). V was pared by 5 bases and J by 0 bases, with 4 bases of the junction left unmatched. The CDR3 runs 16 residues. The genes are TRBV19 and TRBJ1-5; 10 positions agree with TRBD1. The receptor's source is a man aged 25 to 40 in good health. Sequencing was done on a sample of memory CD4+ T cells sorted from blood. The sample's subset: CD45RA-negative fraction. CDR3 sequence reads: CASSSGTGVSNQPQHF. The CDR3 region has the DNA TGTGCCAGTAGTTCCGGGACAGGGGTTAGCAATCAGCCCCAGCATTTT. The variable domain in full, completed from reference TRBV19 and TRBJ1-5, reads DGGITQSPKYLFRKEGQNVTLSCEQNLNHDAMYWYRQDPGQGLRLIYYSQIVNDFQKGDIAEGYSVSREKKESFPLTVTSAQKNPTAFYLCASSSGTGVSNQPQHFGDGTRLSIL.